This TCR beta chain was profiled in a study of vaccination and CD4 T cells after COVID-19. Overall study context: Convalescent donors: six male, four female; seven Caucasian, two Asian, one multiracial, two Hispanic. For post-vaccine samples, collection took place a median around 73 days after dose two, ranging from 14 to 241. Study results and limitations: Analysis covered relatively few convalescent patients and lacked any early post-infection timepoints.

Points on this clonotype: Antigen: not known.

This sample's treatment: roughly 10-day PBMC culture with coronavirus spike peptide pools or control peptides (ViraFEST assay). Those CD4+ T cells from the unexposed donor predate the COVID-19 pandemic (2011-2018). With SARS-CoV-2 S/N and four cold-coronavirus spikes, unexposed-donor CD4+ T cells were probed, cells permitting. Sequenced with the Oncomine TCR Beta short-read assay was DNA taken from cultured CD4+ T cells. Cultured CD4+ T cells yielded the extracted genomic DNA. MiXCR, run by TCRdb on the PCR reads, gives a single entry per CDR3 protein. The sample lists some 9,500 distinct CDR3 sequences, about 28% occurring once. The germline gives CDR1 SGHTA, CDR2 FQGNSA. With V trimmed by 4 bases and J by 10 bases, 11 bases remained unmatched. The CDR3 has 16 amino acids.

The TCR sequence derives from a human donor in good health. Sample: CD4+ T cells from blood, cultured in vitro. V is TRBV7-2 and J is TRBJ2-5; 14 bases are a match to TRBD2. DNA of the CDR3: TGTGCCAGCAGCTCCCACTTCCGACTAGCGGGAGGGGTCCAGTACTTC. This translates into CASSSHFRLAGGVQYF.